Shown below are 29 T cell receptor beta chains from a single sample sequenced in a study of T-cell memory formation after mild COVID-19. From the 5' RACE reads, TCRdb called clonotypes with MiXCR, one entry per CDR3 protein. The sample carries roughly 47,000 distinct CDR3 sequences, around 7.2% recorded once. Sequenced sample: PBMCs or a T cell subset sorted from them (not recorded which). The origin of the receptors is a man aged 18-30 years who had mild COVID-19 (a few samples of this study predate the infection). Cell type and time point are not known.

This clonotype was found a few times. The chain joins TRBV7-6 to TRBJ2-7; D not resolved. Germline CDR1 is SGHVS and CDR2 is FNYEAQ. Trimming shortened V by 4 bases and J by 6 bases, and 19 bases separated the two germline ends. The CDR3 runs to 15 residues. CDR3 residues: CASSSIFDETAEQYF. CDR3 in DNA: TGTGCCAGCAGCTCGATCTTCGACGAGACGGCCGAGCAGTACTTC.

The V and J genes are TRBV20-1 and TRBJ1-1; D not certain. Germline-derived CDR1 and CDR2 are DFQATT and SNEGSKA (reference sequence). Trimming removed 2 bases at V and 1 base at J, with 2 bases between. The CDR3 spans 11 residues. The DNA for the CDR3 is TGCAGTGCTAGACAGAACACTGAAGCTTTCTTT. Its translation is CSARQNTEAFF.

This clonotype was seen ten or more times. The chain uses TRBV7-9 and TRBJ2-6; D is uncertain. Germline CDR1 is SEHNR and CDR2 is FQNEAQ (reference sequence). Trimming left V 2 bases short and J 0 bases short, with 14 bases between. The CDR3 length is 18 residues. CDR3 DNA: TGTGCCAGCAGCTTATCGCGAGCTGGGCCCTCTGGGGCCAACGTCCTGACTTTC. This gives the protein CASSLSRAGPSGANVLTF.

This clonotype was picked up a small number of times. This chain connects TRBV12-3 or TRBV12-4 to TRBJ2-3; TRBD1 or TRBD2 may be the D gene (5 bases each). This CDR3 is built from 13 residues. Trimming stripped 2 bases from V and 8 bases from J, with 11 bases between. CDR3: CASSLQTRGTQYF. CDR3 DNA: TGTGCCAGCAGTTTACAAACTAGGGGTACGCAGTATTTT.

V is TRBV5-1 and J is TRBJ1-5; D may be TRBD1 (5 bases). Germline V gene lookup returns CDR1 SGHRS and CDR2 YFSETQ. With 0 bases removed from V and 5 bases from J, the gap between germline ends came to 12 bases. There are 15 residues in the CDR3. The CDR3, as DNA: TGCGCCAGCAGCTTGGGCGTGCGGGGGGATCAGCCCCAGCATTTT. Protein: CASSLGVRGDQPQHF.

The chain recombines TRBV9 with TRBJ1-3; D is ambiguous. The CDR3 length is 13 residues. Germline V gene data show CDR1 as SGDLS and CDR2 as YYNGEE. The V and J ends lost 4 bases and 4 bases respectively, with 9 bases between them. CDR3: CASSINQGNTIYF. The CDR3 region has the DNA TGTGCCAGCAGCATAAATCAGGGAAACACCATATATTTT.

In its sample, this clonotype was seen many times. The rearrangement uses TRBV11-2 and TRBJ2-3; possibly TRBD2 for D (6 bases). The germline V gene encodes CDR1 SGHAT and CDR2 FQNNGV. Deletions cut 5 bases from V and 6 bases from J, with 21 bases between. There are 16 residues in the CDR3. The CDR3 here is CASSQGGSTQYDTQYF. CDR3 nucleotide sequence: TGTGCCAGCAGCCAAGGAGGGTCCACCCAGTATGATACGCAGTATTTT.

The chain uses TRBV6-6 and TRBJ1-4; D remains ambiguous. The V gene's germline CDR1 is MNHNY and CDR2 SVGAGI (reference sequence). V dropped 0 bases and J dropped 9 bases, with 14 bases sitting between them. This CDR3 contains 15 residues. The CDR3: CASSYSTDVGQKLFF. In DNA form, the CDR3 reads TGTGCCAGCAGTTACTCGACCGACGTGGGTCAAAAACTGTTTTTT.

This clonotype was counted only a few times. This chain links TRBV24-1 with TRBJ1-1; D gene uncertain. The CDR3 contains 13 residues. Trimming shortened V by 4 bases and J by 0 bases, and 5 bases separated the two germline ends. Germline CDR1 reads KGHDR; CDR2 reads SFDVKD. The CDR3 protein is CATSDYMNTEAFF. CDR3 DNA: TGTGCCACCAGTGACTACATGAACACTGAAGCTTTCTTT.

The rearrangement links TRBV4-3 to TRBJ2-3; D gene unclear. CDR3 length: 15 amino acids. Germline CDR1 LGHNA, CDR2 YSLEER. V was clipped by 5 bases and J by 1 base, with 13 bases between them. The CDR3 protein is CASSSFLVGTDTQYF. CDR3 in DNA: TGCGCCAGCAGCTCGTTTCTAGTGGGCACAGATACGCAGTATTTT.

This clonotype was recorded many times. The V gene is TRBV25-1, the J gene TRBJ1-1; no clear D. This CDR3 has 13 amino acids. Per the germline V gene, CDR1 is MGHDK and CDR2 is SYGVNS. V was shortened by 4 bases and J by 6 bases, with 12 bases between the two germline ends. As DNA, the CDR3 is TGTGCCAGCAGTGCCGACGGACCCTCTGAAGCTTTCTTT. This translates into CASSADGPSEAFF.

In its sample, this clonotype ranks as medium-sized (0.01 to 0.1%). The V gene is TRBV10-3, the J gene TRBJ2-1; 8 bases are a match to TRBD2. The germline V gene encodes CDR1 ENHRY and CDR2 SYGVKD. Germline trimming cut 6 bases from V and 5 bases from J; bases unmatched to any gene: 6. The CDR3 spans 14 residues. CDR3 residues: CAIRGTRGDNEQFF. In DNA, the CDR3 is TGTGCCATCAGAGGGACTAGGGGAGACAATGAGCAGTTCTTC.

This clonotype has more than one count but fewer than ten. As DNA, the CDR3 is TGCGCCAGCAGCTCTACCCTGACAGGGGGTAACGAGCAGTTCTTC. Translated: CASSSTLTGGNEQFF. The chain couples TRBV5-1 to TRBJ2-1, with 9 positions matching TRBD1. V was pared by 3 bases and J by 10 bases, with 11 bases of the junction left unmatched. The CDR3 runs 15 residues. CDR1 and CDR2 from the germline V gene are SGHRS and YFSETQ.

This chain links TRBV10-3 with TRBJ2-3; TRBD1 is a possible D gene (5 bases). Germline V gives CDR1 ENHRY, CDR2 SYGVKD. V was cut by 2 bases and J by 1 base, with 10 bases left in between. This CDR3 region has 15 residues. The chain's CDR3 is CAISERGQGTDTQYF. The CDR3 nucleotides read TGTGCCATCAGTGAGAGGGGTCAGGGCACAGATACGCAGTATTTT.

This rearrangement joins TRBV29-1 to TRBJ2-3, with 11 bases aligning to TRBD1. Trimming at V came to 7 bases and at J to 8 bases, leaving 11 bases not matched to a gene. The CDR3 spans 14 residues. Germline CDR1 and CDR2: SQVTM and ANQGSEA. The CDR3: CSAFGTGGSGTQYF. In DNA form, the CDR3 reads TGCAGCGCCTTTGGGACAGGGGGAAGCGGTACGCAGTATTTT.

This clonotype was picked up a small number of times. The genes are TRBV10-3 and TRBJ2-3; 7 bases fit TRBD2. This CDR3 region has 17 residues. V lost 3 bases, J lost 7 bases, and 16 bases stayed unmatched. The germline V gene encodes CDR1 ENHRY and CDR2 SYGVKD. The chain's CDR3 is CAISDRGASGSIYTQYF. Here the CDR3 DNA reads TGTGCCATCAGTGATAGAGGGGCTAGCGGATCCATATATACGCAGTATTTT.

The rearrangement uses TRBV4-3 and TRBJ2-7; TRBD2 matches at 7 bases. The CDR3 has 15 residues. The J segment lost 2 bases and the V segment lost 1 base, leaving 5 bases of the junction unmatched. Germline CDR1 is LGHNA and CDR2 is YSLEER. CDR3 DNA sequence: TGCGCCAGCAGCCAAGGGGCGGGGGTTCCCTACGAGCAGTACTTC. Its protein product is CASSQGAGVPYEQYF.

The chain uses TRBV7-9 and TRBJ1-1; D is ambiguous. Germline V gene lookup returns CDR1 SEHNR and CDR2 FQNEAQ (reference sequence). Trimming removed 5 bases at V and 9 bases at J, with 16 bases between. The CDR3 runs to 13 residues. In DNA, the CDR3 is TGTGCCAGCAGCCAAGAGGGAGCTTCTCAAGCTTTCTTT. Its translation: CASSQEGASQAFF. The full variable domain, its missing parts supplied by reference TRBV7-9 and TRBJ1-1, is DTGVSQNPRHKITKRGQNVTFRCDPISEHNRLYWYRQTLGQGPEFLTYFQNEAQLEKSRLLSDRFSAERPKGSFSTLEIQRTEQGDSAMYLCASSQEGASQAFFGQGTRLTVV.

This clonotype has at least ten counts. V gene TRBV5-1 combines with J gene TRBJ1-2; the D gene is possibly TRBD1 (5 bases). Germline CDR1 and CDR2: SGHRS and YFSETQ. The V and J ends lost 3 bases and 4 bases respectively, with 13 bases between them. The length of the CDR3 is 14 residues. As DNA, the CDR3 is TGCGCCAGCAGCTCGGGGCAGGGAACCTATGGCTACACCTTC. This codes for CASSSGQGTYGYTF.

This clonotype has only a few counts. J is TRBJ1-2 and V is TRBV4-1, with 9 bases aligning to TRBD1. The CDR3 is 14 residues long. The V gene end was trimmed by 5 bases and the J gene end by 8 bases; junction bases not matched to a gene: 9. Germline V gene data show CDR1 as MGHRA and CDR2 as YSYEKL. CDR3 sequence: CASSDGGTGKGYTF. The DNA for the CDR3 is TGCGCCAGCAGCGACGGGGGGACAGGGAAGGGCTACACCTTC.

This clonotype was counted only a few times. The chain has TRBV10-3 and TRBJ1-4; a possible D gene is TRBD1 (6 bases). Trimming left V 5 bases short and J 8 bases short, with 12 bases between. CDR1 is ENHRY, CDR2 SYGVKD, per germline. CDR3 size: 13 residues. CDR3 DNA sequence: TGTGCCATCAGTCTGGGGGCGGGAGAAAAACTGTTTTTT. It is translated as CAISLGAGEKLFF.

The chain links TRBV6-4 to TRBJ2-3; TRBD1 aligns across 7 bases. The J segment lost 0 bases and the V segment lost 8 bases, leaving 11 bases of the junction unmatched. The CDR3 extends over 16 amino acids. The V gene's germline CDR1 is MRHNA and CDR2 SNTAGT. The DNA of the CDR3 is TGTGCCAGCGCTATTCAACAGGGGTCCAGCACAGATACGCAGTATTTT. Residues: CASAIQQGSSTDTQYF.

This clonotype has just a few counts. The rearrangement joins TRBV12-3 or TRBV12-4 to TRBJ2-1, with TRBD2 as a possible D gene (5 bases). V shed 6 bases and J shed 4 bases, with 13 bases lying between them. The CDR3 runs to 14 residues. CDR3 loop: CASRYGRGYNEQFF. The CDR3 nucleotides are TGTGCCAGCAGGTATGGCCGCGGGTACAATGAGCAGTTCTTC.

This clonotype was recorded many times. The chain uses TRBV5-1 and TRBJ2-3; D remains unclear. The germline V gene encodes CDR1 SGHRS and CDR2 YFSETQ. Trimming left V 5 bases short and J 5 bases short, with 15 bases between. CDR3 length: 14 residues. The CDR3 sequence: CASSGDSRRDTQYF. The CDR3 DNA sequence: TGCGCCAGCAGTGGAGATTCTCGGAGAGATACGCAGTATTTT. Variable domain in full (rest from reference TRBV5-1 and TRBJ2-3): KAGVTQTPRYLIKTRGQQVTLSCSPISGHRSVSWYQQTPGQGLQFLFEYFSETQRNKGNFPGRFSGRQFSNSRSEMNVSTLELGDSALYLCASSGDSRRDTQYFGPGTRLTVL.

Only a few counts were recorded for this clonotype. CDR3 DNA sequence: TGTGCCAGCAGTTACTTGGGGCACCAAGAGACCCAGTACTTC. This gives the protein CASSYLGHQETQYF. This rearrangement joins TRBV6-2 or TRBV6-3 to TRBJ2-5; D might be TRBD1 (5 bases). V was pared by 1 base and J by 0 bases, with 6 bases between. The CDR3 runs 14 residues. Germline V lookup: CDR1 MNHEY, CDR2 SVGEGT.

CDR3 amino acids: CAITPDRDTEAFF. The DNA of the CDR3 is TGTGCCATCACTCCGGACAGGGACACTGAAGCTTTCTTT. The chain is built from TRBV10-3 and TRBJ1-1, with 8 bases matching TRBD1. Trimming removed 7 bases from V and 3 bases from J; junction bases left unmatched: 4. Germline V gene lookup returns CDR1 ENHRY and CDR2 SYGVKD. The CDR3 is 13 residues long.

This clonotype was found a few times. The chain recombines TRBV7-2 with TRBJ1-1; D remains ambiguous. The germline V gene has CDR1 SGHTA and CDR2 FQGNSA. This CDR3 spans 15 amino acids. The V end lost 4 bases, the J end lost 1 base, and 13 bases lay between the germline ends. For the CDR3, the DNA is TGTGCCAGCAGCTATTCGGTAATGGGGAACACTGAAGCTTTCTTT. As protein: CASSYSVMGNTEAFF. The whole variable domain, remainder taken from reference TRBV7-2 and TRBJ1-1, is GAGVSQSPSNKVTEKGKDVELRCDPISGHTALYWYRQSLGQGLEFLIYFQGNSAPDKSGLPSDRFSAERTGGSVSTLTIQRTQQEDSAVYLCASSYSVMGNTEAFFGQGTRLTVV.

The rearrangement links TRBV2 to TRBJ2-2, with no clear D. Germline-derived CDR1 and CDR2 are SNHLY and FYNNEI. The CDR3 spans 12 residues. V lost 4 bases and J 7 bases, leaving 7 bases between the germline ends. The CDR3 is CASSGQYGELFF. As DNA, the CDR3 is TGTGCCAGCAGTGGACAATACGGGGAGCTGTTTTTT.

This clonotype was recorded a few times. The gene calls are TRBV3-1 and TRBJ1-1; weak D call: TRBD1 (5 bases). Trimming took off 1 base at V and 7 bases at J, with 7 bases between the two ends. CDR3 length: 12 residues. The V gene's germline CDR1 is LGHDT and CDR2 YNNKEL (reference sequence). CDR3 loop: CASSQVQGEAFF. Written as DNA, the CDR3 is TGTGCCAGCAGCCAAGTCCAGGGTGAAGCTTTCTTT.